The rows below give T cell receptor beta chains drawn from one sample of a study of human T cells and chemical hapten exposure. TCRdb reanalysed the RACE reads using MiXCR and keeps one entry per CDR3 protein. The sample records about 54,000 distinct CDR3 sequences, 8.5% to 10% being singletons. Sequenced here: whole blood, sampled in connection with sensitization to the hapten diphenylcyclopropenone (DPC). The receptors here all came from a woman aged 45-65 years with alopecia areata. Some clones in this sample may be carry-over from other donors' samples. Each CDR3 is given with its conserved first and last residue. A D gene is named only where the DNA matches it firmly. Size is omitted from some rows. Given values are once, few, many or a class for expanded clones.

d_call | clone_size | j_call | v_call | cdr3_aa | cdr3_nt
TRBD2 | . | TRBJ2-2 | TRBV6-5 | CASSYEGLANTGELFF | TGTGCCAGCAGTTATGAGGGACTAGCGAACACCGGGGAGCTGTTTTTT
TRBD1 | many | TRBJ1-5 | TRBV2 | CASSQTGQQNQPQHF | TGTGCCAGCAGCCAAACGGGACAGCAGAATCAGCCCCAGCATTTT
TRBD1 | few | TRBJ2-1 | TRBV11-2 | CASSLDGTGGPYNEQFF | TGTGCCAGCAGCTTAGATGGAACAGGGGGCCCCTACAATGAGCAGTTCTTC
. | many | TRBJ1-5 | TRBV2 | CASSEDYSYQPQHF | TGTGCCAGCAGTGAGGACTATAGCTATCAGCCCCAGCATTTT
TRBD2 | . | TRBJ2-7 | TRBV12-3/TRBV12-4 | CASTIAGQTYEQYF | TGTGCCAGCACCATAGCGGGACAAACCTACGAGCAGTACTTC
TRBD1 | . | TRBJ1-5 | TRBV28 | CASLQGASNQPQHF | TGTGCCAGTTTACAGGGGGCCTCCAATCAGCCCCAGCATTTT
TRBD1 | . | TRBJ1-6 | TRBV5-1 | CASTIQGENSPLHF | TGCGCCAGCACGATACAGGGGGAAAATTCACCCCTCCACTTT
TRBD2 | . | TRBJ2-3 | TRBV28 | CASSRLLAGTDTQYF | TGTGCCAGCAGCAGGTTACTAGCGGGGACAGATACGCAGTATTTT
. | many | TRBJ1-5 | TRBV2 | CAGGYSNQPQHF | TGTGCCGGAGGCTATAGCAATCAGCCCCAGCATTTT
TRBD1 | many | TRBJ1-1 | TRBV9 | CASSTRQGLMNTEAFF | TGTGCCAGCAGCACCAGACAGGGACTGATGAACACTGAAGCTTTCTTT
. | few | TRBJ2-3 | TRBV29-1 | CSVEALYAVF | TGCAGCGTTGAAGCACTATACGCAGTATTT
. | . | TRBJ1-4 | TRBV18 | CASSPFGSDVNEKLFF | TGTGCCAGCTCACCTTTTGGGTCGGACGTTAATGAAAAACTGTTTTTT
. | many | TRBJ1-1 | TRBV6-5 | CASSYSRVGDTEAFF | TGTGCCAGCAGTTACTCCAGGGTTGGGGACACTGAAGCTTTCTTT
. | once | TRBJ1-2 | TRBV20-1 | CSAAGLSGYTF | TGCAGTGCTGCGGGACTCTCTGGCTACACCTTC
TRBD1 | many | TRBJ1-6 | TRBV2 | CASSRDRGNSPLHF | TGTGCCAGCAGCCGGGACAGGGGGAATTCACCCCTCCACTTT
TRBD1 | . | TRBJ1-5 | TRBV20-1 | CSARDSLSNQPQHF | TGCAGTGCTCGGGACAGCCTTAGCAATCAGCCCCAGCATTTT
TRBD1 | few | TRBJ1-4 | TRBV18 | CASSWDRDEKLFF | TGTGCCAGCTCATGGGACAGGGATGAAAAACTGTTTTTT
. | . | TRBJ2-7 | TRBV10-3 | CAINGDTRYEQYF | TGTGCCATCAATGGGGACACTCGTTACGAGCAGTACTTC
. | few | TRBJ1-6 | TRBV20-1 | CSARAHRSNGAPLHF | TGCAGTGCTAGAGCTCACCGGTCTAACGGGGCACCCCTCCACTTT
. | . | TRBJ2-4 | TRBV20-1 | CSAREPGAKNIQYF | TGCAGTGCTAGAGAGCCGGGAGCCAAAAACATTCAGTACTTC
. | many | TRBJ1-5 | TRBV18 | CASSEQGVGQPQHF | TGTGCCAGCTCGGAACAAGGGGTCGGTCAGCCCCAGCATTTT
TRBD1 | . | TRBJ2-3 | TRBV20-1 | CSARAHRGAPDTQYF | TGCAGTGCTAGAGCCCACAGGGGGGCCCCAGATACGCAGTATTTT
TRBD1 | . | TRBJ1-2 | TRBV6-2/TRBV6-3 | CASSQVPGQGPAFGYTF | TGTGCCAGCAGCCAAGTCCCGGGACAGGGGCCGGCGTTTGGCTACACCTTC
. | many | TRBJ2-2 | TRBV7-9 | CASSSDGRGNTGELFF | TGTGCCAGCAGCTCGGATGGTCGGGGAAACACCGGGGAGCTGTTTTTT
. | many | TRBJ1-4 | TRBV28 | CASSPPVGGDEKLFF | TGTGCCAGCAGTCCCCCCGTTGGCGGGGATGAAAAACTGTTTTTT
. | few | TRBJ1-5 | TRBV12-3/TRBV12-4 | CASSLRRLNQPQHF | TGTGCCAGCAGTTTAAGGCGGCTCAATCAGCCCCAGCATTTT
TRBD2 | few | TRBJ2-3 | TRBV20-1 | CSARFGTSGDTQYF | TGCAGTGCTAGGTTTGGGACTAGCGGGGATACGCAGTATTTT
. | few | TRBJ1-3 | TRBV5-1 | CASSSTWISSGNTIYF | TGCGCCAGCAGCTCAACCTGGATCAGCTCTGGAAACACCATATATTTT
TRBD1 | . | TRBJ1-1 | TRBV29-1 | CSTTGVNTEAFF | TGCAGCACCACAGGGGTGAACACTGAAGCTTTCTTT
. | many | TRBJ1-3 | TRBV7-2 | CASSTGHYSGNTIYF | TGTGCCAGCAGCACGGGACATTACTCTGGAAACACCATATATTTT
. | many | TRBJ1-1 | TRBV5-5 | CASSADGNTEAFF | TGTGCCAGCAGCGCGGACGGAAACACTGAAGCTTTCTTT
. | few | TRBJ2-7 | TRBV7-9 | CASSSGTALYEQYF | TGTGCCAGCAGCTCCGGGACGGCGCTATACGAGCAGTACTTC
. | many | TRBJ2-7 | TRBV28 | CASSLGTYEQYF | TGTGCCAGCAGCTTAGGGACCTACGAGCAGTACTTC
TRBD1 | . | TRBJ2-7 | TRBV6-2/TRBV6-3 | CASSKTGNSYEQYF | TGTGCCAGCAGCAAGACAGGGAACTCCTACGAGCAGTACTTC
. | few | TRBJ2-3 | TRBV6-5 | CASSSSGGGDTQYF | TGTGCCAGCAGTTCCTCAGGGGGGGGAGATACGCAGTATTTT
. | many | TRBJ1-2 | TRBV14 | CASSPPFTSFYGYTF | TGTGCCAGCAGCCCACCTTTTACCTCCTTCTATGGCTACACCTTC
. | . | TRBJ1-4 | TRBV23-1 | CASSQSETAYNEKLFF | TGCGCCAGCAGTCAATCGGAGACAGCCTATAATGAAAAACTGTTTTTT
. | few | TRBJ1-1 | TRBV29-1 | CSVNYRSTEAFF | TGCAGCGTTAACTACAGGAGCACTGAAGCTTTCTTT
TRBD2 | many | TRBJ2-5 | TRBV29-1 | CSVDRTSGGGETQYF | TGCAGCGTTGACAGGACTAGCGGGGGAGGAGAGACCCAGTACTTC
. | many | TRBJ1-2 | TRBV6-6 | CASRRFRDGYTF | TGTGCCAGCAGAAGATTCAGGGATGGCTACACCTTC
. | many | TRBJ1-4 | TRBV29-1 | CSVEARDSPGEKLFF | TGCAGCGTTGAAGCTCGGGACTCCCCCGGGGAAAAACTGTTTTTT